This TCR beta chain emerged from a study of control samples from healthy donors and cancer patients. The CDR3 totals 14 residues. Germline assignment: CDR1 SGHVS and CDR2 FQNEAQ. The V and J ends lost 6 bases and 6 bases respectively, with 15 bases between them. Profiled with immunoSEQ multiplex PCR; TCRdb holds only in-frame clones, not every one. The top ten clones hold around 2.5% of a sample with around 110,000 clones, 88% of them seen once. The chain links TRBV7-8 to TRBJ1-3, with a weak D call TRBD1 (5 bases). This receptor was identified in a woman in her seventies in good health. Specimen: blood. The CDR3 protein is CASSLAGRQNTIYF. The CDR3 DNA follows: TGTGCCAGCAGTCTAGCGGGACGGCAAAACACCATATATTTT.